This T cell receptor (beta chain) was sequenced in a study of blood T cell repertoires in COVID-19. In the original analysis: Estimates of nucleated cell counts were drawn from the amplification of reference gene primers. Profiled with immunoSEQ multiplex PCR; TCRdb holds only in-frame clones, not every one. The V and J calls and the clone size are those of that table, but D and trimming were determined from the DNA. The profile shows 130,000 or so clones, around 88% of them singletons. V shed 3 bases and J shed 1 base, with 9 bases lying between them. In germline, CDR1 is MDHEN, CDR2 SYDVKM. The CDR3 consists of 15 residues.

This clonotype originated in a woman aged 60-75 years with acute or convalescent COVID-19. What was sequenced was peripheral blood. The chain recombines TRBV28 with TRBJ2-2, with D unclear. CDR3 amino acids: CASSFGSWNTGELFF. As DNA, the CDR3 is TGTGCCAGCAGTTTTGGCTCTTGGAACACCGGGGAGCTGTTTTTT.